These 22 T cell receptor beta chains were all obtained from the same sample, sequenced in a study of T cell repertoires in cytomegalovirus infection (dated by TCRdb to about 2019). Their target antigens are unknown. Instrument on record: Illumina HiSeq 1500. The public reads were quality trimmed at Q25 with fastp and then assembled into clones with MiXCR by TCRdb, keeping productive beta chains. Rows with one shared CDR3 protein collapse into an entry with the most common genes and DNA. This sample lists roughly 120,000 distinct CDR3 sequences; roughly 9.1% were detected once. Together, the top ten hold around a third of the sample. Material: PBMCs, sequenced either directly or after in vitro stimulation (not recorded which). All receptors come from a human donor in good health (CMV status not recorded). Some clones in this sample may be carry-over from other donors' samples.

This chain links TRBV12-3 or TRBV12-4 with TRBJ2-1; D not certain. V lost 8 bases to trimming and J lost 12 bases, with 23 bases between them. The CDR3 contains 14 residues. The CDR3 here is CASSKEAVSTLQFF. In DNA, the CDR3 is TGTGCCAGCTCCAAAGAGGCAGTATCAACACTGCAGTTCTTC.

This clonotype occurred many times. As DNA, the CDR3 is TGTATTACCGAGACAGATACGCAGTATTTT. It codes for CITETDTQYF. The V and J genes are TRBV7-2 and TRBJ2-3, with D uncertain. CDR3 length: 10 amino acids. In germline, CDR1 is SGHTA, CDR2 FQGNSA.

In its sample, this clonotype was seen a few times. CDR3 region: CAWSVSLARGDTQYF. The CDR3 DNA follows: TGTGCCTGGAGTGTAAGCCTAGCGAGGGGAGATACGCAGTATTTT. This sequence joins TRBV30 and TRBJ2-3, with a tentative D call TRBD2 (6 bases). Germline V lookup: CDR1 GTSNPN, CDR2 SVGIG (reference sequence). Trimming took off 0 bases at V and 5 bases at J, with 15 bases between the two ends. CDR3 length: 15 amino acids.

The sample holds many counts of this clonotype. The J gene is TRBJ2-2, the V gene TRBV6-6; the D gene is possibly TRBD1 (6 bases). The CDR3 contains 17 residues. Looked up from germline, CDR1 is MNHNY and CDR2 is SVGAGI (reference sequence). The V end lost 5 bases, the J end lost 3 bases, and 19 bases lay between the germline ends. As DNA, the CDR3 is TGTGCCAGCAGTCCAGCCCTAGGACAGCGAGACACCGGGGAGCTGTTTTTT. It is translated as CASSPALGQRDTGELFF.

The chain has TRBV2 and TRBJ2-7, with D perhaps matching TRBD1 (7 bases). Trimming took 10 bases from V and 2 from J, leaving 18 bases between them. From germline, CDR1 is SNHLY and CDR2 FYNNEI. The CDR3 extends over 14 amino acids. CDR3 sequence (DNA): TGTGCCACCGGGCAGGGGGGTATCGCCTACGAGCAGTACTTC. It codes for CATGQGGIAYEQYF.

This clonotype was counted at least ten times. The rearrangement joins TRBV7-8 to TRBJ2-5; 7 bases are a match to TRBD2. Germline-derived CDR1 and CDR2 are SGHVS and FQNEAQ. V lost 1 base and J lost 8; bases outside the gene matches: 10. The CDR3 contains 15 residues. The CDR3 here is CASSLEGARGRTQYF. The CDR3 DNA reads TGTGCCAGCAGCTTAGAAGGAGCCCGCGGGAGAACCCAGTACTTC.

The table lists this clonotype with many counts. The chain combines TRBV4-2 with TRBJ2-3, with TRBD1 identical over 9 bases. This CDR3 region has 17 residues. Germline-derived CDR1 and CDR2 are LGHNA and YNFKEQ. Trimming cost V 2 bases and J 2 bases; bases outside gene matches: 8. The CDR3 region is CASSQTLRTGVTDTQYF. The CDR3 DNA follows: TGTGCCAGCAGCCAAACGTTACGGACAGGGGTCACAGATACGCAGTATTTT.

This clonotype was counted many times. The genes are TRBV7-2 and TRBJ2-1, with D maybe TRBD1 (6 bases). Trimming took off 4 bases at V and 1 base at J, with 8 bases between the two ends. From germline, CDR1 is SGHTA and CDR2 FQGNSA. The length of the CDR3 is 14 residues. CDR3 sequence (DNA): TGTGCCAGCAGCTACGACAGGTCCTACAATGAGCAGTTCTTC. Amino acids: CASSYDRSYNEQFF.

The sample holds many counts of this clonotype. The chain joins TRBV30 to TRBJ1-5, with TRBD1 matching over 7 bases. CDR3 length: 15 residues. J was trimmed by 2 bases and V by 3 bases; bases with no gene match: 7. Looked up from germline, CDR1 is GTSNPN and CDR2 is SVGIG (reference sequence). In nucleotides, the CDR3 is TGTGCCTGGAGACGACAGGGTGACGGCAATCAGCCCCAGCATTTT. Residues: CAWRRQGDGNQPQHF.

This clonotype was observed at least ten times. The chain is built from TRBV12-3 or TRBV12-4 and TRBJ2-5; 8 bases align to TRBD1. The CDR3 loop spans 15 amino acids. With V trimmed by 6 bases and J by 0 bases, 6 bases remained unmatched. The CDR3 region is CASRVGTGNQETQYF. CDR3 DNA sequence: TGTGCCAGCAGAGTAGGGACAGGAAACCAAGAGACCCAGTACTTC.

Ten or more counts support this clonotype. The chain has TRBV7-9 and TRBJ1-2; weak D call: TRBD1 (5 bases). Trimming removed 3 bases at V and 4 bases at J, with 18 bases between. Germline V lookup: CDR1 SEHNR, CDR2 FQNEAQ (reference sequence). The CDR3 has 16 residues. CDR3 DNA: TGTGCCAGCAGCTTGGACGGCGAAGGGGATAGCTATGGCTACACCTTC. It encodes CASSLDGEGDSYGYTF.

This clonotype was observed at least ten times. The chain links TRBV20-1 to TRBJ2-1; D not resolved. CDR1 and CDR2 from the germline V gene are DFQATT and SNEGSKA (reference sequence). The CDR3 is 13 amino acids. Trimming removed 0 bases from V and 7 bases from J, with 10 bases in between. The CDR3 nucleotides are TGCAGTGCTAGAGATCTCAGTGGGAATGAGCAGTTCTTC. It yields the protein CSARDLSGNEQFF.

This clonotype was recorded at least ten times. The chain couples TRBV28 to TRBJ1-5; 11 nucleotides line up with TRBD1. J was trimmed by 0 bases and V by 7 bases; bases with no gene match: 5. Germline V CDR1 and CDR2: MDHEN, SYDVKM. The CDR3 is 16 amino acids. This CDR3 reads CASNGDRGSSNQPQHF. CDR3 nucleotide sequence: TGTGCCAGCAACGGGGACAGGGGGTCTAGCAATCAGCCCCAGCATTTT.

At least ten counts were recorded for this clonotype. The chain carries TRBV7-2 and TRBJ2-7; the D gene could be TRBD1 or TRBD2 (5 bases each). Trimming left V 4 bases short and J 2 bases short, with 15 bases between. CDR1 and CDR2 from the germline V gene are SGHTA and FQGNSA. The CDR3 sequence is 15 residues long. CDR3 DNA: TGTGCCAGCAGCTACCGAGGGGCCGGGACCTACGAGCAGTACTTC. Protein product: CASSYRGAGTYEQYF.

V usage is TRBV29-1 and J usage is TRBJ1-1; possibly TRBD1 for D (5 bases). The germline V and J ends were trimmed by 6 bases and 4 bases, with 18 bases remaining between them. Germline assignment: CDR1 SQVTM and CDR2 ANQGSEA. This CDR3 is 14 amino acids long. The CDR3 DNA is TGCAGCGTGGGGCGAGGCGCGAGGAGCACTGAAGCTTTCTTT. This codes for CSVGRGARSTEAFF. Drawing the rest from reference TRBV29-1 and TRBJ1-1, the complete variable domain is SAVISQKPSRDICQRGTSLTIQCQVDSQVTMMFWYRQQPGQSLTLIATANQGSEATYESGFVIDKFPISRPNLTFSTLTVSNMSPEDSSIYLCSVGRGARSTEAFFGQGTRLTVV.

This clonotype has at least ten counts. The rearrangement links TRBV7-2 to TRBJ1-2, with 10 bases that match TRBD1. The germline V gene encodes CDR1 SGHTA and CDR2 FQGNSA. This CDR3 has 18 amino acids. V gave up 4 bases and J gave up 4 bases; unmatched junction bases: 15. The CDR3 DNA reads as TGTGCCAGCAGCTCCTCGACAGGGGGCGCAAGAAGGTTCTATGGCTACACCTTC. Amino acids: CASSSSTGGARRFYGYTF.

This clonotype was detected many times. The rearrangement links TRBV6-1 to TRBJ1-2; D is ambiguous. The CDR3 consists of 14 residues. V was cut by 2 bases and J by 4 bases, with 11 bases left in between. Germline-derived CDR1 and CDR2 are MNHNS and SASEGT. The CDR3 sequence is CASSESASLYGYTF. CDR3 coding DNA: TGTGCCAGCAGTGAATCCGCCAGTCTCTATGGCTACACCTTC.

This clonotype was seen at least ten times. The chain links TRBV7-8 to TRBJ1-2; 10 nucleotides line up with TRBD1. The V and J ends lost 2 bases and 4 bases, in that order; junction bases with no gene match: 4. This CDR3 is 15 amino acids long. CDR1 and CDR2 from the germline V gene are SGHVS and FQNEAQ. CDR3 sequence reads: CASSLTGTGAYGYTF. The CDR3 DNA follows: TGTGCCAGCAGCTTAACCGGGACAGGGGCCTATGGCTACACCTTC.

This clonotype has more than one count but fewer than ten. This rearrangement joins TRBV18 to TRBJ2-1; 12 nucleotides agree with TRBD2. V lost 2 bases and J lost 5; bases outside the gene matches: 1. The CDR3 contains 15 residues. Germline CDR1 is KGHSH and CDR2 is LQKENI. The CDR3 spells CASSPGLAGNNEQFF. The CDR3 region has the DNA TGTGCCAGCTCACCAGGACTAGCGGGGAACAATGAGCAGTTCTTC. Using reference TRBV18 and TRBJ2-1 for the parts outside the CDR3, the full variable domain is NAGVMQNPRHLVRRRGQEARLRCSPMKGHSHVYWYRQLPEEGLKFMVYLQKENIIDESGMPKERFSAEFPKEGPSILRIQQVVRGDSAAYFCASSPGLAGNNEQFFGPGTRLTVL.

This clonotype has just a few counts. The chain uses TRBV5-1 and TRBJ1-2; TRBD1 is a possible D gene (6 bases). CDR3 length equals 15 residues. Germline values: CDR1 SGHRS, CDR2 YFSETQ. The V end was cut by 4 bases, the J end by 7 bases, with 20 bases between. CDR3 nucleotides: TGCGCCAGCAGCCCACAGACACAGGGAGTGAGTGGCTACACCTTC. Translating gives CASSPQTQGVSGYTF.

This clonotype has ten or more counts. The rearrangement links TRBV12-3 or TRBV12-4 to TRBJ2-7; 9 bases line up with TRBD1. The V segment lost 3 bases and the J segment 2 bases; nucleotides outside the gene matches: 5. The CDR3 loop spans 15 amino acids. The CDR3 DNA reads as TGTGCCAGCAGTTTCTGGACAGGGGTGGCCTACGAGCAGTACTTC. This translates into CASSFWTGVAYEQYF.

This clonotype was counted at least ten times. The DNA for the CDR3 is TGTGCCAGCTTGAGATCGGGGTCCTACAATGAGCAGTTCTTC. Translated, it gives CASLRSGSYNEQFF. The chain is built from TRBV7-2 and TRBJ2-1; D is perhaps TRBD2 (5 bases). Germline values: CDR1 SGHTA, CDR2 FQGNSA. V lost 8 bases and J 1 base, leaving 12 bases between the germline ends. The CDR3 sequence is 14 residues long.